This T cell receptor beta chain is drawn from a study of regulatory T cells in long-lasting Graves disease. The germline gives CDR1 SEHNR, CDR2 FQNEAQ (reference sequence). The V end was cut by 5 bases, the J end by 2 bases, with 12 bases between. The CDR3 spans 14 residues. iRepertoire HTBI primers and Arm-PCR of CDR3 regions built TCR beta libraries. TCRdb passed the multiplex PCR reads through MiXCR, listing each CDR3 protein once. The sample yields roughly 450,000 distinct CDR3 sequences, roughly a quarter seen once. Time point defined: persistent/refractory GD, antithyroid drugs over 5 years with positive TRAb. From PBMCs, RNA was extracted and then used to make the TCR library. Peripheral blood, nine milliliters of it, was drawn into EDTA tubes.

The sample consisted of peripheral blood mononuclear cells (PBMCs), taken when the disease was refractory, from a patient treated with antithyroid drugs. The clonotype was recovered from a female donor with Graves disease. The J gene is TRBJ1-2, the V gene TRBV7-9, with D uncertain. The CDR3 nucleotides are TGTGCCAGCAGCCCCCCTGGACCCAACTATGGCTACACCTTC. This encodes CASSPPGPNYGYTF.